The entry below describes one TCR beta chain. In the original workflow: By means of reference gene primer amplification, nucleated cell counts were estimated. Profiled with immunoSEQ multiplex PCR; TCRdb holds only in-frame clones, not every one. The DNA gave D and trimming, while V, J and clone size come from that table. The sample contains about 150,000 clones, 75% to 95% of which appear only once. This sample stems from a study of blood T cell repertoires in COVID-19. The wider study: Donors in the United States, Italy and Spain gave samples during acute or convalescent COVID-19. Sources were T cells, B-cell-depleted T cells, or PBMCs; the material itself was cDNA or gDNA.

Material: peripheral blood. This TCR was sampled from a man in his forties or fifties with acute or convalescent COVID-19.

The CDR3 coding sequence is TGTGCCAGCAGCTACAGGGAGAACACTGAAGCTTTCTTT. This codes for CASSYRENTEAFF. The V call is TRBV27, the J call TRBJ1-1; a weak D match, TRBD1 (6 bases). Trimming cost V 6 bases and J 1 base, with 9 bases left between them. Germline CDR1 MNHEY, CDR2 SMNVEV (reference sequence). The CDR3 spans 13 residues.